Included here is one T cell receptor beta chain sequence, with context. Its antigen is unknown. The CDR3 length is 17 residues. Germline CDR1 and CDR2: SQVTM and ANQGSEA. The data derive from a study of blood T cells in healthy people across ages. Study findings and constraints: Roughly linear declines in TCR beta diversity per million T cells occurred with age.

For the second PCR, which ran for 7 to 11 cycles, a sample-barcoded 5' primer and a J-beta primer mix were used. Each cDNA molecule was tagged by a template-switch adaptor with 12 random nucleotides. Individual samples furnished no less than 2.5 million CDR3-containing paired-end reads apiece. TCRdb re-analysed the 5' RACE reads in MiXCR, keeping a single row per CDR3 protein. The sample has about 1.4 million distinct CDR3 sequences; approximately 59% are singletons. This sequence joins TRBV29-1 and TRBJ2-7, with 10 bases lining up with TRBD2. The DNA end favors TRBJ2-5, so the J call may be wrong. The sequence came from a man aged 18 to 29 in good health. The specimen sequenced was blood. The CDR3 nucleotides read TGCAGCGTTGAGCCCCCCAGCGGGGGGGCCGGTGTGGAGACCCAGTACTTC. Its translation: CSVEPPSGGAGVETQYF.